The 30 T cell receptor beta chains reported below all come from one sample, sequenced in a study of identifying expanded T cells in peripheral blood. Libraries were prepared by immunoSEQ multiplex PCR; TCRdb keeps only in-frame clonotypes and omits some of them. The top ten clones hold 3.3% of a sample with approximately 120,000 clones, approximately 80% of them seen once. Sequenced input: blood. Receptors were obtained from a person between 18 and 69 years old in good health.

This clone was counted a single time. The chain couples TRBV9 to TRBJ2-3; tentatively, D is TRBD2 (6 bases). Looked up from germline, CDR1 is SGDLS and CDR2 is YYNGEE. V gave up 7 bases and J gave up 5 bases, with 14 bases separating them. The CDR3 contains 13 residues. The CDR3 nucleotides read TGTGCCAGCGGCGATCGGGGGAGAGATACGCAGTATTTT. As protein: CASGDRGRDTQYF.

In this sample, this clone turned up a few times. The V gene is TRBV25-1, the J gene TRBJ2-2, with D possibly TRBD1 on 5 matching bases. Germline V gives CDR1 MGHDK, CDR2 SYGVNS. Trimming took off 8 bases at V and 5 bases at J, with 18 bases between the two ends. The CDR3 extends over 15 amino acids. The CDR3 DNA reads as TGTGCCAGCGGGCTAACTTATCCAGGGACCGGGGAGCTGTTTTTT. Protein sequence: CASGLTYPGTGELFF.

The chain is built from TRBV27 and TRBJ1-1, with D maybe TRBD1 (5 bases). Trimming took off 0 bases at V and 0 bases at J, with 8 bases between the two ends. CDR3 length: 15 residues. CDR1 and CDR2 from the germline V gene are MNHEY and SMNVEV (reference sequence). CDR3 sequence: CASSLSAGMNTEAFF. The CDR3 DNA follows: TGTGCCAGCAGTTTATCCGCAGGGATGAACACTGAAGCTTTCTTT.

Remarks on this clone: At one of its ends the junction is not consistent with the germline gene, which may arise from a read error. The gene calls are TRBV7-3 and TRBJ2-7; D ambiguous. CDR1 and CDR2 (germline): SGHTA, FQGTGA. The CDR3 has 14 residues. CDR3 sequence reads: CASSYRDGSCEQYF. CDR3 bases: TGTGCCAGCAGCTACCGAGACGGTTCCTGCGAGCAGTACTTC.

This clone was observed once. The chain recombines TRBV19 with TRBJ2-2; TRBD1 matches at 8 bases. This CDR3 contains 17 residues. The germline gives CDR1 LNHDA, CDR2 SQIVND (reference sequence). Trimming cost V 3 bases and J 1 base; bases outside gene matches: 7. The CDR3 nucleotides read TGTGCCAGTAGTATCGGCGCAGGGGGCGTGAACACCGGGGAGCTGTTTTTT. Translated: CASSIGAGGVNTGELFF.

The chain's CDR3 is CASSLGTGQYF. The CDR3, as DNA: TGTGCCAGCAGCTTGGGCACCGGACAGTACTTC. The chain combines TRBV7-2 with TRBJ2-7, with D hard to call. V was cut by 3 bases and J by 10 bases, with 10 bases left in between. CDR1 is SGHTA, CDR2 FQGNSA, per germline. This CDR3 comprises 11 residues.

The chain carries TRBV6-6 and TRBJ1-2; D gene ambiguous. Trimming stripped 8 bases from V and 6 bases from J, with 16 bases between. The CDR3 spans 13 residues. The V gene's germline CDR1 is MNHNY and CDR2 SVGAGI (reference sequence). The CDR3 region has the DNA TGTGCCAGCCATGGAAGGGTTAGTAATGGCTACACCTTC. This gives the protein CASHGRVSNGYTF.

This clone was counted once. The chain uses TRBV6-1 and TRBJ1-6, with no clear D. The germline gives CDR1 MNHNS, CDR2 SASEGT. The CDR3 is made up of 16 amino acids. The germline V and J ends were trimmed by 3 bases and 0 bases, with 9 bases remaining between them. CDR3 in amino acids: CASSEGRNSYNSPLHF. The CDR3 DNA is TGTGCCAGCAGTGAGGGCAGAAACTCCTATAATTCACCCCTCCACTTT.

This sequence joins TRBV5-1 and TRBJ2-1, with TRBD1 matching over 8 bases. This CDR3 is 16 amino acids long. The junction had 17 bases not matched to a gene; V was cut back by 8 bases and J by 7 bases. Looked up from germline, CDR1 is SGHRS and CDR2 is YFSETQ. CDR3 region: CASGKGGQDPLNEQFF. CDR3 nucleotide sequence: TGCGCCAGTGGAAAAGGGGGACAGGACCCTTTGAATGAGCAGTTCTTC.

This sequence joins TRBV7-9 and TRBJ1-1, with a possible D match to TRBD1 (6 bases). Trimming pared 0 bases from V and 6 bases from J, leaving 11 bases between. The germline gives CDR1 SEHNR, CDR2 FQNEAQ (reference sequence). The CDR3 totals 14 residues. The CDR3 sequence: CASSLAPAGAEAFF. The CDR3, as DNA: TGTGCCAGCAGCTTAGCCCCGGCAGGGGCTGAAGCTTTCTTT.

The V gene is TRBV6-5, the J gene TRBJ1-5; a possible D gene is TRBD1 (6 bases). Between the trimmed V and J ends, which lost 5 bases and 5 bases, there was a span of 16 bases. The length of the CDR3 is 15 residues. CDR1 is MNHEY and CDR2 is SVGAGI in the germline V gene. The CDR3 DNA sequence: TGTGCCAGCAGTCGAGACAGGTCCCCCGATCAGCCCCAGCATTTT. The encoded protein is CASSRDRSPDQPQHF.

The chain couples TRBV11-2 to TRBJ1-1; the D is unclear. The CDR3 length is 15 residues. The ends were cut back, 1 base at V and 1 base at J, with 10 bases in the middle. Germline loops: CDR1 SGHAT, CDR2 FQNNGV. The CDR3 sequence is CASSLVGRWNTEAFF. The CDR3 nucleotides read TGTGCCAGCAGCTTAGTAGGCAGGTGGAACACTGAAGCTTTCTTT.

The rearrangement uses TRBV2 and TRBJ1-5, with 7 nucleotides matching TRBD1. CDR3 length: 13 amino acids. Per germline, CDR1 SNHLY and CDR2 FYNNEI. After removal of 7 bases from V and 3 bases from J, the junction contained 3 bases not matched to a gene. CDR3 sequence (DNA): TGTGCCAGCAAGACAGGGAACAATCAGCCCCAGCATTTT. It is translated as CASKTGNNQPQHF.

The chain links TRBV6-5 to TRBJ1-4; 9 bases align to TRBD1. The CDR3 consists of 14 residues. Losses at the gene ends were 7 bases for V and 7 bases for J; bases not matched to a gene: 7. The germline V gene encodes CDR1 MNHEY and CDR2 SVGAGI. CDR3 nucleotides: TGTGCCAGCACCCGACAGGGACAGGGTGAAAAACTGTTTTTT. Amino acid sequence: CASTRQGQGEKLFF.

This chain uses TRBV9 with TRBJ1-2; D is undetermined. CDR3 size: 15 residues. Germline assignment: CDR1 SGDLS and CDR2 YYNGEE. Trimming took off 3 bases at V and 4 bases at J, with 16 bases between the two ends. CDR3 residues: CASSGPTSGSYGYTF. The CDR3 DNA sequence: TGTGCCAGCAGCGGGCCGACATCGGGATCCTATGGCTACACCTTC.

This sequence joins TRBV2 and TRBJ1-2, with unresolved D. This CDR3 contains 13 residues. Trimming pared 11 bases from V and 4 bases from J, leaving 17 bases between. Germline V gene data show CDR1 as SNHLY and CDR2 as FYNNEI. The CDR3 DNA is TGTGCCTTATCCAGTGGAGGCGGCTATGGCTACACCTTC. As protein: CALSSGGGYGYTF.

The chain employs TRBV2 and TRBJ2-4, with D maybe TRBD1 (6 bases). CDR1 and CDR2 from the germline V gene are SNHLY and FYNNEI. This CDR3 region has 17 residues. V lost 1 base and J 0 bases, leaving 13 bases between the germline ends. The CDR3 here is CASSEVTGRLAKNIQYF. DNA of the CDR3: TGTGCCAGCAGTGAAGTTACAGGGCGACTAGCCAAAAACATTCAGTACTTC.

This rearrangement joins TRBV29-1 to TRBJ1-1; unclear D gene. The V end lost 7 bases, the J end lost 2 bases, and 5 bases lay between the germline ends. The CDR3 is 10 residues long. Per germline, CDR1 SQVTM and CDR2 ANQGSEA. CDR3 region: CSDSNTEAFF. The CDR3 region has the DNA TGCAGCGACAGTAACACTGAAGCTTTCTTT.

The rearrangement links TRBV7-8 to TRBJ1-6; D is uncertain. Trimming pared 5 bases from V and 7 bases from J, leaving 6 bases between. This CDR3 is built from 12 residues. The germline gives CDR1 SGHVS, CDR2 FQNEAQ. CDR3 nucleotides: TGTGCCAGCAGCGACCTGAATTCACCCCTCCACTTT. This gives the protein CASSDLNSPLHF.

The gene calls are TRBV6-1 and TRBJ2-5; 8 nucleotides match TRBD1. There are 18 residues in the CDR3. Germline CDR1 is MNHNS and CDR2 is SASEGT. Germline trimming cut 0 bases from V and 1 base from J; bases unmatched to any gene: 10. Written as DNA, the CDR3 is TGTGCCAGCAGTGAAGCAACCAGGGGGCGGGTTGGCCAAGAGACCCAGTACTTC. It encodes CASSEATRGRVGQETQYF.

The gene calls are TRBV5-8 and TRBJ2-7, with unresolved D. This CDR3 is 16 amino acids long. Germline CDR1 and CDR2: SGHTS and YDEGEE. Trimming cost V 1 base and J 0 bases, with 14 bases left between them. CDR3: CASSLSYSPSSYEQYF. The DNA of the CDR3 is TGTGCCAGCAGCTTGTCTTATAGCCCAAGCTCCTACGAGCAGTACTTC.

This chain uses TRBV7-3 with TRBJ2-3; D is unclear. The CDR3 sequence is 16 residues long. Germline values: CDR1 SGHTA, CDR2 FQGTGA. Trimming cost V 1 base and J 0 bases, with 11 bases left between them. The CDR3, as DNA: TGTGCCAGCAGCTTAATCCTGGGCCCTAGCACAGATACGCAGTATTTT. Amino acid sequence: CASSLILGPSTDTQYF.

This chain connects TRBV7-8 to TRBJ2-5; D may be TRBD2 (7 bases). CDR1 and CDR2 from the germline V gene are SGHVS and FQNEAQ. V lost 8 bases to trimming and J lost 5 bases, with 18 bases between them. The CDR3 totals 14 residues. In nucleotides, the CDR3 is TGTGCCAGCGGCCTCGGGGGGCGTGGGGAGACCCAGTACTTC. It translates to CASGLGGRGETQYF. Combining the CDR3 with reference TRBV7-8 and TRBJ2-5 gives the whole variable domain GAGVSQSPRYKVAKRGQDVALRCDPISGHVSLFWYQQALGQGPEFLTYFQNEAQLDKSGLPSDRFFAERPEGSVSTLKIQRTQQEDSAVYLCASGLGGRGETQYFGPGTRLLVL.

The V and J genes are TRBV19 and TRBJ1-5; TRBD1 aligns across 8 bases. CDR1 LNHDA and CDR2 SQIVND come from the germline V gene (reference sequence). With 5 bases clipped from V and 3 bases from J, the junction kept 6 bases outside the gene matches. CDR3 size: 15 residues. CDR3 bases: TGTGCCAGTAGTTTAGGACAGGGTGACAATCAGCCCCAGCATTTT. Translated: CASSLGQGDNQPQHF.

This clone was picked up a small number of times. V usage is TRBV7-2 and J usage is TRBJ2-5; 14 bases agree with TRBD2. V shed 4 bases and J 2 bases; nucleotides not matched to a gene: 0. CDR1 SGHTA and CDR2 FQGNSA come from the germline V gene. This CDR3 spans 15 amino acids. CDR3 coding DNA: TGTGCCAGCAGCTGGACTAGCGGGGGGCAAGAGACCCAGTACTTC. It encodes CASSWTSGGQETQYF.

The chain couples TRBV6-5 to TRBJ1-2; TRBD1 might be the D (5 bases). Germline values: CDR1 MNHEY, CDR2 SVGAGI. Trimming took off 6 bases at V and 0 bases at J, with 14 bases between the two ends. The CDR3 is made up of 15 amino acids. The CDR3 loop reads CASRFRRASNYGYTF. In nucleotides, the CDR3 is TGTGCCAGCAGATTCCGCAGGGCCTCTAACTATGGCTACACCTTC.

This clone appeared once. This chain joins TRBV5-1 and TRBJ2-2; 9 bases align to TRBD1. Germline-derived CDR1 and CDR2 are SGHRS and YFSETQ. The CDR3 has 15 amino acids. Germline trimming cut 2 bases from V and 6 bases from J; bases unmatched to any gene: 5. CDR3 bases: TGCGCCAGCAGCTTACAGGGGGCGCGTTCCGGGGAGCTGTTTTTT. It codes for CASSLQGARSGELFF.

The chain joins TRBV7-9 to TRBJ2-1, with TRBD2 as a possible D gene (5 bases). Trimming stripped 2 bases from V and 5 bases from J, with 13 bases between. Germline CDR1 is SEHNR and CDR2 is FQNEAQ (reference sequence). This CDR3 has 15 residues. CDR3 nucleotides: TGTGCCAGCAGCTTAATAGAGGGCTCGAACAATGAGCAGTTCTTC. Translated: CASSLIEGSNNEQFF.

The sample holds a few counts of this clone. The chain recombines TRBV6-6 with TRBJ2-7, with D uncertain. V was pared by 4 bases and J by 9 bases, with 16 bases between. The CDR3 has 13 amino acids. Germline V CDR1 and CDR2: MNHNY, SVGAGI (reference sequence). In DNA form, the CDR3 reads TGTGCCAGCAGTTTTGAAAGTGTGGCGGCGCAGTACTTC. Translating it yields CASSFESVAAQYF.

The chain links TRBV11-2 to TRBJ1-5; D not resolved. V was shortened by 3 bases and J by 7 bases, with 22 bases between the two germline ends. This CDR3 has 17 residues. CDR1 and CDR2 (germline): SGHAT, FQNNGV. The CDR3 loop is CASSFPGPHHLGQPQHF. In nucleotides, the CDR3 is TGTGCCAGCAGCTTCCCGGGTCCACACCATCTAGGGCAGCCCCAGCATTTT.